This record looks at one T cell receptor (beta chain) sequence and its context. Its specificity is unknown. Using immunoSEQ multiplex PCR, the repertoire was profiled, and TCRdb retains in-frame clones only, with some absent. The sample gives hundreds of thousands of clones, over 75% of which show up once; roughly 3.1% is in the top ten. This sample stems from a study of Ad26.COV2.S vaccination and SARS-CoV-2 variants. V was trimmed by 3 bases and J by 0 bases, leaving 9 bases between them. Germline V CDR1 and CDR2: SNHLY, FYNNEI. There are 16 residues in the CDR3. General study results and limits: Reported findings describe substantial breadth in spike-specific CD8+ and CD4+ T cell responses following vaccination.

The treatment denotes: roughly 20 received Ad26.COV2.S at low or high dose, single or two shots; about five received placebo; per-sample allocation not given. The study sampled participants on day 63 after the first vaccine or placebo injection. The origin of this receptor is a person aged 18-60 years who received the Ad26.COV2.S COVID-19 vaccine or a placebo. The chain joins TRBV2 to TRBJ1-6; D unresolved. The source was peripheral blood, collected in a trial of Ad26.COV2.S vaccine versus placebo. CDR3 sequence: CASSDTASSYNSPLHF. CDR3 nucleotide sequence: TGTGCCAGCAGTGACACAGCGAGCTCCTATAATTCACCCCTCCACTTT.